This entry is about one T cell receptor (beta chain). This entry is derived from a study of technical replicates of blood from several donors. The method was immunoSEQ multiplex PCR; TCRdb's version includes in-frame clones alone and lacks a portion of them. The sample has fewer than 95,000 clones, roughly 91% seen once. CDR1 and CDR2 (germline): ENHRY, SYGVKD. The CDR3 loop spans 14 amino acids. V was clipped by 3 bases and J by 7 bases, with 12 bases between them. The sequenced material came from T cells isolated from PBMCs. The receptor was derived from a human donor in good health. The chain couples TRBV10-3 to TRBJ1-4, with D hard to call. CDR3: CAISEMRVSEKLFF. In DNA, the CDR3 is TGTGCCATCAGTGAAATGCGGGTTAGTGAAAAACTGTTTTTT.